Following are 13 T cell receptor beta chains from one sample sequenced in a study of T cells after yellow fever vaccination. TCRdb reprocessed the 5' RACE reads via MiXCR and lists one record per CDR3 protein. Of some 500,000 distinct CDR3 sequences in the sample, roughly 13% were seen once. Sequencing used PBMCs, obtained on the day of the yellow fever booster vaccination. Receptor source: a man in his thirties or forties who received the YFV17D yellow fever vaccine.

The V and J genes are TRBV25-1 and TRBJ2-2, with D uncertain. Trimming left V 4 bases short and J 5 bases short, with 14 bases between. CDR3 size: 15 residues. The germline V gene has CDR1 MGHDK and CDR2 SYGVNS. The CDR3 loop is CASSGKEAATGELFF. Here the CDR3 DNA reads TGTGCCAGCAGTGGTAAAGAGGCAGCAACCGGGGAGCTGTTTTTT.

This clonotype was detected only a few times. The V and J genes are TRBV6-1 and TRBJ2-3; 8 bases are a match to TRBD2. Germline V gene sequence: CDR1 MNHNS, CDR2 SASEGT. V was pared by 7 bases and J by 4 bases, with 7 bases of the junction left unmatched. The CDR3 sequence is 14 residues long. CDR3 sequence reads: CASTLGLGADTQYF. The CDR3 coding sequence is TGTGCCAGCACCTTGGGACTAGGCGCAGATACGCAGTATTTT.

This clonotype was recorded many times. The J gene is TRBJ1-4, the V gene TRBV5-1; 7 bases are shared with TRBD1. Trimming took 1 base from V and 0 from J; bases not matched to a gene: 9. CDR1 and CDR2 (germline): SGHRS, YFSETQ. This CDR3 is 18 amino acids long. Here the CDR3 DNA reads TGCGCCAGCAGCTTGATGGCAGGGGGGAGGTCAACTAATGAAAAACTGTTTTTT. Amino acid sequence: CASSLMAGGRSTNEKLFF. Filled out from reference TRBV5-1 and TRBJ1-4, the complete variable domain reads KAGVTQTPRYLIKTRGQQVTLSCSPISGHRSVSWYQQTPGQGLQFLFEYFSETQRNKGNFPGRFSGRQFSNSRSEMNVSTLELGDSALYLCASSLMAGGRSTNEKLFFGSGTQLSVL.

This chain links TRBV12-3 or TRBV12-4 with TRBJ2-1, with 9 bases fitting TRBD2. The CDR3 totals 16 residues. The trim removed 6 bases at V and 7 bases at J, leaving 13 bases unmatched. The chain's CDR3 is CASSPPPGLAGNEQFF. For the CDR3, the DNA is TGTGCCAGCAGCCCTCCCCCGGGACTAGCTGGGAATGAGCAGTTCTTC.

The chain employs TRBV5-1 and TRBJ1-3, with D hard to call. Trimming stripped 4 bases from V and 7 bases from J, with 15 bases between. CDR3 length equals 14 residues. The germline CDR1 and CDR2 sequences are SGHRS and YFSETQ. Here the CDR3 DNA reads TGCGCCAGCAGCGTGGACGTCTCTATCAACACCATATATTTT. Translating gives CASSVDVSINTIYF.

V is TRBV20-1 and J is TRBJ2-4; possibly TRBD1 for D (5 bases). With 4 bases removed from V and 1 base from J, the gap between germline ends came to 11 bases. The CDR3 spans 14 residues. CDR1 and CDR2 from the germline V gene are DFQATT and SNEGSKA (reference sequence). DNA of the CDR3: TGCAGTGCTACAGGGTCCTTGGCCAAAAACATTCAGTACTTC. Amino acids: CSATGSLAKNIQYF.

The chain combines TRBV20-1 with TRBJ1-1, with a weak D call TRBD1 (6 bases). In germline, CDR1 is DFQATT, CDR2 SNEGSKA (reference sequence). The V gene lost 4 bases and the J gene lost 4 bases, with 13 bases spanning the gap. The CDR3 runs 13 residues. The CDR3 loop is CSATQGSGTEAFF. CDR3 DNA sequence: TGCAGTGCTACCCAGGGGTCGGGCACTGAAGCTTTCTTT.

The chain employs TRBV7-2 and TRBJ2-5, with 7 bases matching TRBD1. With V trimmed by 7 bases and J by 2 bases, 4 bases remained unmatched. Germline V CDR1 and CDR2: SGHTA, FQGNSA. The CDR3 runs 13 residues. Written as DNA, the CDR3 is TGTGCCAGCACCGACAGGGTTCAAGAGACCCAGTACTTC. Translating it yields CASTDRVQETQYF. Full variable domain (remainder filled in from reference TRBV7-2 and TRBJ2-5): GAGVSQSPSNKVTEKGKDVELRCDPISGHTALYWYRQSLGQGLEFLIYFQGNSAPDKSGLPSDRFSAERTGGSVSTLTIQRTQQEDSAVYLCASTDRVQETQYFGPGTRLLVL.

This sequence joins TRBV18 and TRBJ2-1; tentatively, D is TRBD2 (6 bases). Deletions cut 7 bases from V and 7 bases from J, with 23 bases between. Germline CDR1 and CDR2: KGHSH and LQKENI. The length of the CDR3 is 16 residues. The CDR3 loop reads CASFSRPGVRGNEQFF. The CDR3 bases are TGTGCCAGCTTTAGCAGGCCGGGAGTGAGGGGAAATGAGCAGTTCTTC.

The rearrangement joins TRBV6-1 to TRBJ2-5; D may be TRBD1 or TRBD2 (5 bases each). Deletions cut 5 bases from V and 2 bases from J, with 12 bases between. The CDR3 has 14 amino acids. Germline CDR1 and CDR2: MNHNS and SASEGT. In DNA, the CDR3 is TGTGCCAGCAGTCTCCTATGGGGGCAAGAGACCCAGTACTTC. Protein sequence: CASSLLWGQETQYF.

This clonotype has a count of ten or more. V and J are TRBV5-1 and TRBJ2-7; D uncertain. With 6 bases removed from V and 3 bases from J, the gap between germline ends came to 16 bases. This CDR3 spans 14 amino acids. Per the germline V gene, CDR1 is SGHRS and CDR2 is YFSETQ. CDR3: CASTTHPDGYEQYF. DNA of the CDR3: TGCGCCAGCACCACCCACCCCGACGGCTACGAGCAGTACTTC.

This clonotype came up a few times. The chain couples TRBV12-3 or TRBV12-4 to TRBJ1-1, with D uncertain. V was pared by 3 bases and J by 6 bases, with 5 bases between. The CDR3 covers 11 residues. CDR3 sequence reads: CASSFTSEAFF. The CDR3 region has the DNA TGTGCCAGCAGTTTTACCTCTGAAGCTTTCTTT.

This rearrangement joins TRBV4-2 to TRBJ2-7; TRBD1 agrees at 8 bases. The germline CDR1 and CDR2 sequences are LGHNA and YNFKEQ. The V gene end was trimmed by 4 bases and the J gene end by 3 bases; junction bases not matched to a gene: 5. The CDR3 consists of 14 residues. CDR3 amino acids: CASSPSDRDYEQYF. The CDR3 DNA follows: TGTGCCAGCAGCCCCTCGGACAGGGACTACGAGCAGTACTTC.